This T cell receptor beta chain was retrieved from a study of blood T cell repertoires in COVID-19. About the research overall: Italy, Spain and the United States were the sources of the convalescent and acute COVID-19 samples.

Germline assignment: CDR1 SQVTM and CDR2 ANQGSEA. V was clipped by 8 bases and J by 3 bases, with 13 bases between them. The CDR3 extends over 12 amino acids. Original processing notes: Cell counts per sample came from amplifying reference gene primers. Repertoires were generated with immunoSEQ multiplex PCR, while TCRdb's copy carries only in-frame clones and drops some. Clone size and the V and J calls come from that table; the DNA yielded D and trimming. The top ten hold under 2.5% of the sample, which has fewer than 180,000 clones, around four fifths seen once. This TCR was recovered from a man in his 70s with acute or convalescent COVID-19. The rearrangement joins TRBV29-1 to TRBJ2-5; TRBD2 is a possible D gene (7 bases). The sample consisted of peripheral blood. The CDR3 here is CSLGGAEETQYF. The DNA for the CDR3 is TGCAGCCTGGGGGGGGCGGAAGAGACCCAGTACTTC.